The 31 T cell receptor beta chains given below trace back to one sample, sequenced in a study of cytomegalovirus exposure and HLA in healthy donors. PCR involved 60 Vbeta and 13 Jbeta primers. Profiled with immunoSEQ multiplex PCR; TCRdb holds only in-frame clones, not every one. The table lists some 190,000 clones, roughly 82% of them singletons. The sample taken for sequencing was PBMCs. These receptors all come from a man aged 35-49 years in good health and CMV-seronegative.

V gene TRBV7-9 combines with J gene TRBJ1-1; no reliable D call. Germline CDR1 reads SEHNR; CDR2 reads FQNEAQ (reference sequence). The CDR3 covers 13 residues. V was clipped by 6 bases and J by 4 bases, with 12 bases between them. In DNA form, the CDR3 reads TGTGCCAGCAGACGTTTCGGAGCCACTGAAGCTTTCTTT. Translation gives CASRRFGATEAFF.

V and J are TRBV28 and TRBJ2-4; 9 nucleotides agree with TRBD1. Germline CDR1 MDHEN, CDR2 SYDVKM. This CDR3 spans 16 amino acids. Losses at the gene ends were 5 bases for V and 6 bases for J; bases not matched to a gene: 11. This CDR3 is CASSTPGQGVGNIQYF. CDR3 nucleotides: TGTGCCAGCAGTACTCCGGGACAGGGTGTGGGAAACATTCAGTACTTC.

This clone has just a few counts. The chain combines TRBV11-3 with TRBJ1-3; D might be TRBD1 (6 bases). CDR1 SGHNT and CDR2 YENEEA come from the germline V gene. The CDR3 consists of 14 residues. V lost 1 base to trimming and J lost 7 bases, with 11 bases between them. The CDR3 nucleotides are TGTGCCAGCAGCTTAGGCATCCAGGGGAACACCATATATTTT. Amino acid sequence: CASSLGIQGNTIYF. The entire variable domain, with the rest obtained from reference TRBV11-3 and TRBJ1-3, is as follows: EAGVVQSPRYKIIEKKQPVAFWCNPISGHNTLYWYLQNLGQGPELLIRYENEEAVDDSQLPKDRFSAERLKGVDSTLKIQPAELGDSAVYLCASSLGIQGNTIYFGEGSWLTVV.

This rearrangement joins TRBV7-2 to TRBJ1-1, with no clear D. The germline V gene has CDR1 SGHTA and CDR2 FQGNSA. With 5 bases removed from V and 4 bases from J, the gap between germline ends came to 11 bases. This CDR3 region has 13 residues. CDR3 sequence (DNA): TGTGCCAGCAGCCTGGGAGGAGGCACTGAAGCTTTCTTT. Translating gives CASSLGGGTEAFF.

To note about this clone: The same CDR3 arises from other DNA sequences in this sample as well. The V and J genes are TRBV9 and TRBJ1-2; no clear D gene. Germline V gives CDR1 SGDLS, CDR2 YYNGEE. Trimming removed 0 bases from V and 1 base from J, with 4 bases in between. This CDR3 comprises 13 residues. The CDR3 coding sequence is TGTGCCAGCAGCGTAGACAGTAACTATGGCTACACCTTC. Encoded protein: CASSVDSNYGYTF.

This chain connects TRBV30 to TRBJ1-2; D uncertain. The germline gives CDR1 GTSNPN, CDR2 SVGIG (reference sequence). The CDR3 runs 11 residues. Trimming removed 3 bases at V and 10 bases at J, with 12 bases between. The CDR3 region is CAWREERDYTF. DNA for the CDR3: TGTGCCTGGAGGGAGGAGAGGGACTACACCTTC.

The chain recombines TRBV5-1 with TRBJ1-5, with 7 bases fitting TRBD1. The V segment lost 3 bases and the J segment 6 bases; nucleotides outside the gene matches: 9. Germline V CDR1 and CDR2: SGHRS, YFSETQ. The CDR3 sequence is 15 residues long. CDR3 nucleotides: TGCGCCAGCAGCTGGGGACAGTGGGCCATTCAGCCCCAGCATTTT. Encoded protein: CASSWGQWAIQPQHF.

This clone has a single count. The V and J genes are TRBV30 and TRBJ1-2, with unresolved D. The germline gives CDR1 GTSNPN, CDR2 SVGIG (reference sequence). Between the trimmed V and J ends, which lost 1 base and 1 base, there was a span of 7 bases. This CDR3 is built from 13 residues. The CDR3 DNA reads TGTGCCTGGAGTGCGCCGCGTAACTATGGCTACACCTTC. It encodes CAWSAPRNYGYTF.

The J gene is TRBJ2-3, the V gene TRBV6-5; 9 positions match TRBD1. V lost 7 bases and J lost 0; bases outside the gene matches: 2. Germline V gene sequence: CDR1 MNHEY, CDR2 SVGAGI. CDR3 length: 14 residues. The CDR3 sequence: CASNDRGSTDTQYF. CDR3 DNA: TGTGCCAGCAACGACAGGGGGAGCACAGATACGCAGTATTTT.

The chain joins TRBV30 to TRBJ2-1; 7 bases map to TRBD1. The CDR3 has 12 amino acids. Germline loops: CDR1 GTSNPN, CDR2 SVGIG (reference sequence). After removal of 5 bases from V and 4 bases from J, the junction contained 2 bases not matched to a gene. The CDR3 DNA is TGTGCCTGGGGGGACAGTTACAATGAGCAGTTCTTC. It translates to CAWGDSYNEQFF. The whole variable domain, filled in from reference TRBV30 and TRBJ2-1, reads SQTIHQWPATLVQPVGSPLSLECTVEGTSNPNLYWYRQAAGRGLQLLFYSVGIGQISSEVPQNLSASRPQDRQFILSSKKLLLSDSGFYLCAWGDSYNEQFFGPGTRLTVL.

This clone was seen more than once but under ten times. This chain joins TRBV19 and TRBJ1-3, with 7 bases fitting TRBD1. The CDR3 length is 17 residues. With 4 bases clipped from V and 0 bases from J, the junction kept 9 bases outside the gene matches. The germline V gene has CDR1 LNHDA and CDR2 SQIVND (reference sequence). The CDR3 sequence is CASSTGGQPNSGNTIYF. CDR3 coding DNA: TGTGCCAGTAGTACAGGGGGACAGCCGAACTCTGGAAACACCATATATTTT. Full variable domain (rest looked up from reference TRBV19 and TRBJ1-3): DGGITQSPKYLFRKEGQNVTLSCEQNLNHDAMYWYRQDPGQGLRLIYYSQIVNDFQKGDIAEGYSVSREKKESFPLTVTSAQKNPTAFYLCASSTGGQPNSGNTIYFGEGSWLTVV.

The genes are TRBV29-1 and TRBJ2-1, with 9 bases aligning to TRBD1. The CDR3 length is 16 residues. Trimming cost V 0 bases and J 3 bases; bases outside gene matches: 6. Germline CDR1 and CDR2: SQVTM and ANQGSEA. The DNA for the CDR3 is TGCAGCGTTGAAGATCAGGACAGGGGAGGCTACAATGAGCAGTTCTTC. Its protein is CSVEDQDRGGYNEQFF.

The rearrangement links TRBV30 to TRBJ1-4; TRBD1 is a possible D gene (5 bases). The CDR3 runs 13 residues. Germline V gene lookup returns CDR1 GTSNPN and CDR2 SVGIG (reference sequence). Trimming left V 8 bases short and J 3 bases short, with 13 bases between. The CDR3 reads CAREGGANEKLFF. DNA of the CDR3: TGTGCCCGAGAGGGAGGGGCTAATGAAAAACTGTTTTTT.

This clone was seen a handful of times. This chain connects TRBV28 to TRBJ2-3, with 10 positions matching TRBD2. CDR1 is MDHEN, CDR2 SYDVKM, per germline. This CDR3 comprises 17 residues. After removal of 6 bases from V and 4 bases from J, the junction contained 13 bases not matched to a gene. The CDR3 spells CASRFSGAGGPADTQYF. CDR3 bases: TGTGCCAGCAGATTTAGTGGAGCGGGAGGGCCGGCAGATACGCAGTATTTT. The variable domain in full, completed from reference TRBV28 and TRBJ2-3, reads DVKVTQSSRYLVKRTGEKVFLECVQDMDHENMFWYRQDPGLGLRLIYFSYDVKMKEKGDIPEGYSVSREKKERFSLILESASTNQTSMYLCASRFSGAGGPADTQYFGPGTRLTVL.

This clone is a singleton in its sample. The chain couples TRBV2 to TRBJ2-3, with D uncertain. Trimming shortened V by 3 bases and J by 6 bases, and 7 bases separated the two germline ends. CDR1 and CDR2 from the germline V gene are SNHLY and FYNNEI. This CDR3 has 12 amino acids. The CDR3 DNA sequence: TGTGCCAGCAGTGATAGAATGGATACGCAGTATTTT. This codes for CASSDRMDTQYF. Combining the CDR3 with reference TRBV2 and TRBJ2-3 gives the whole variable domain EPEVTQTPSHQVTQMGQEVILRCVPISNHLYFYWYRQILGQKVEFLVSFYNNEISEKSEIFDDQFSVERPDGSNFTLKIRSTKLEDSAMYFCASSDRMDTQYFGPGTRLTVL.

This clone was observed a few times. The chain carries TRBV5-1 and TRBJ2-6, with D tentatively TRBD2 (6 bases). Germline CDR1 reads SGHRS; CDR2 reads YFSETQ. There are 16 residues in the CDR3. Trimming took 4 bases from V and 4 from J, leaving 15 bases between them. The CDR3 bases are TGCGCCAGCAGCACCGACTGGGAGGTCGGGGCCAACGTCCTGACTTTC. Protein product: CASSTDWEVGANVLTF.

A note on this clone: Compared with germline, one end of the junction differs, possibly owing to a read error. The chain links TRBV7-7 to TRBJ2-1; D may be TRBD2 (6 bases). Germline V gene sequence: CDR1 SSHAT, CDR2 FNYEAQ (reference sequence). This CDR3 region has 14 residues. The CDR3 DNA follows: TGTGCTAGCAGCTTAGCGGCAGGTTTCAATGAGCAGTTCTTC. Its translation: CASSLAAGFNEQFF.

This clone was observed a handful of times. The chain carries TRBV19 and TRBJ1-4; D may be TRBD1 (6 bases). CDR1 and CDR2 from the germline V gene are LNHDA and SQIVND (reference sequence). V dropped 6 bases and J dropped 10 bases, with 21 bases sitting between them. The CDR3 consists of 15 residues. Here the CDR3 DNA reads TGTGCCAGTAGCACACCGGCTGGGGGCGCAGGAAAACTGTTTTTT. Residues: CASSTPAGGAGKLFF.

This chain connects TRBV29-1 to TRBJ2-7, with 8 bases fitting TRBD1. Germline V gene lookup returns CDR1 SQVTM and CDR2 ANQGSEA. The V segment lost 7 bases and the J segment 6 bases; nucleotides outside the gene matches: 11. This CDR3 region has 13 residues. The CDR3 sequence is CSAGTGTGGEQYF. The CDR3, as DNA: TGCAGCGCAGGCACCGGGACAGGAGGCGAGCAGTACTTC.

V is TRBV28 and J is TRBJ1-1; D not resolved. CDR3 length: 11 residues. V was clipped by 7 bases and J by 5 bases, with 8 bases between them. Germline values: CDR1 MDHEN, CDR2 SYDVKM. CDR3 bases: TGTGCCAGCACCCCGGGGACTGAAGCTTTCTTT. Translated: CASTPGTEAFF. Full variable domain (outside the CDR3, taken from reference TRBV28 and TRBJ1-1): DVKVTQSSRYLVKRTGEKVFLECVQDMDHENMFWYRQDPGLGLRLIYFSYDVKMKEKGDIPEGYSVSREKKERFSLILESASTNQTSMYLCASTPGTEAFFGQGTRLTVV.

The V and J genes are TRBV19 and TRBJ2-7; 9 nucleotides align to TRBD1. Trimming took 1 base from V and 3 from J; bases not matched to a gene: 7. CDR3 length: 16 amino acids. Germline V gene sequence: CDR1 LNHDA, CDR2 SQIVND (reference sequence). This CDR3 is CASSIASDRGFYEQYF. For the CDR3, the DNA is TGTGCCAGTAGTATAGCCTCGGACAGGGGTTTCTACGAGCAGTACTTC.

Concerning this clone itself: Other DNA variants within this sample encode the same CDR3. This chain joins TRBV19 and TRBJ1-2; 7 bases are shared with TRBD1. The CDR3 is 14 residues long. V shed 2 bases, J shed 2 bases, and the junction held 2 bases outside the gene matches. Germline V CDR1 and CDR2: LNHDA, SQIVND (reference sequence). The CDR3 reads CASSIRGQNYGYTF. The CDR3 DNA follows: TGTGCCAGTAGTATACGGGGACAGAACTATGGCTACACCTTC. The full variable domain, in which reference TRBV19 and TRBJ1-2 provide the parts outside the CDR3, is DGGITQSPKYLFRKEGQNVTLSCEQNLNHDAMYWYRQDPGQGLRLIYYSQIVNDFQKGDIAEGYSVSREKKESFPLTVTSAQKNPTAFYLCASSIRGQNYGYTFGSGTRLTVV.

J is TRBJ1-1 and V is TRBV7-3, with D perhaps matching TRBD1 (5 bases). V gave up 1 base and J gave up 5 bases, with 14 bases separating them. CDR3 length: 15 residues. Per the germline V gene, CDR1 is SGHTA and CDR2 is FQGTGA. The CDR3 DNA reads TGTGCCAGCAGCTTAATGTCCGGGGGGTGGACTGAAGCTTTCTTT. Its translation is CASSLMSGGWTEAFF.

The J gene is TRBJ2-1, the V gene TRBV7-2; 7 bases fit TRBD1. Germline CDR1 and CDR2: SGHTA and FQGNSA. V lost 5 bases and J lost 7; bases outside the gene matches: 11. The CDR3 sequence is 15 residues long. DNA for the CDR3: TGTGCCAGCAGCCTAGGGGGCGCGAAAGTAAATGAGCAGTTCTTC. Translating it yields CASSLGGAKVNEQFF. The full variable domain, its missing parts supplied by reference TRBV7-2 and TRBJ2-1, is GAGVSQSPSNKVTEKGKDVELRCDPISGHTALYWYRQSLGQGLEFLIYFQGNSAPDKSGLPSDRFSAERTGGSVSTLTIQRTQQEDSAVYLCASSLGGAKVNEQFFGPGTRLTVL.

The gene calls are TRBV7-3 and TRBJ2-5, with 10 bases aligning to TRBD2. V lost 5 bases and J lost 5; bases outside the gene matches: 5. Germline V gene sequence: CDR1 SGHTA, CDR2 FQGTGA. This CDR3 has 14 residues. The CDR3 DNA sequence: TGTGCCAGCAGCCTAGCGGGGGAGGGGGAGACCCAGTACTTC. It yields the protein CASSLAGEGETQYF.

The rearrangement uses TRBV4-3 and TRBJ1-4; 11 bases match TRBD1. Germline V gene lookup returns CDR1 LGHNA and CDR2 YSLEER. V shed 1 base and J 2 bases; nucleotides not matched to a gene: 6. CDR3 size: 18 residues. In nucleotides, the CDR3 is TGCGCCAGCAGCCAAGGGGACAGGGGGTTGGGGACTAATGAAAAACTGTTTTTT. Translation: CASSQGDRGLGTNEKLFF.

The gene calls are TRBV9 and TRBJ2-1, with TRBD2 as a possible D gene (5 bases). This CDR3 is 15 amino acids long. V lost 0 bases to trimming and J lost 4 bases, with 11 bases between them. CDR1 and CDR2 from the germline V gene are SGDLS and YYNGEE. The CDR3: CASSVAAGLYNEQFF. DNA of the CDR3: TGTGCCAGCAGCGTAGCGGCGGGCCTATACAATGAGCAGTTCTTC.

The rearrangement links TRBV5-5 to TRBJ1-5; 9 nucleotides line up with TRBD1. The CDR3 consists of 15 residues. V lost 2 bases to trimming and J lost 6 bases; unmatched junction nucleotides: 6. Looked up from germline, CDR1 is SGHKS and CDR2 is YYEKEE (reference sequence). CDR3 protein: CASSFAQGAGQPQHF. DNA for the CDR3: TGTGCCAGCAGCTTTGCACAGGGGGCCGGTCAGCCCCAGCATTTT.

In DNA, the CDR3 is TGTGCCAGCAGTTACTCGCCCCTAAACACTGAAGCTTTCTTT. As protein: CASSYSPLNTEAFF. The genes are TRBV6-5 and TRBJ1-1, with unresolved D. Trimming stripped 0 bases from V and 2 bases from J, with 7 bases between. This CDR3 spans 14 amino acids. Per germline, CDR1 MNHEY and CDR2 SVGAGI.

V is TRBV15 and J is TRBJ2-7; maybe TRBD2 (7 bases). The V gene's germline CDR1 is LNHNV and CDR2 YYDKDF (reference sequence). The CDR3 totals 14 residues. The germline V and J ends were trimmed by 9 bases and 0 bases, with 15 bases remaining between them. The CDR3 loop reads CATGPGGRSYEQYF. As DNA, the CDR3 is TGTGCCACGGGCCCGGGGGGCCGCTCCTACGAGCAGTACTTC.

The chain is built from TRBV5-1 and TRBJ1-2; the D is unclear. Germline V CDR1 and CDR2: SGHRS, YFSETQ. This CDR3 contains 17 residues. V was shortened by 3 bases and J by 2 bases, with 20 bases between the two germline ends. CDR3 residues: CASSSVLEASGNYGYTF. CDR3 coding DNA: TGCGCCAGCAGCTCGGTACTAGAAGCGTCGGGAAACTATGGCTACACCTTC. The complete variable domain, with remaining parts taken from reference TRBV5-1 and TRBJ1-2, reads KAGVTQTPRYLIKTRGQQVTLSCSPISGHRSVSWYQQTPGQGLQFLFEYFSETQRNKGNFPGRFSGRQFSNSRSEMNVSTLELGDSALYLCASSSVLEASGNYGYTFGSGTRLTVV.